This TCR beta chain was sequenced in a study of blood T cell repertoires in COVID-19. Whole-study context: Samples of COVID-19 (acute and convalescent) were obtained from the United States, Italy and Spain. From T cells, B-cell-depleted T cells, or PBMCs came the material, which was cDNA or gDNA.

In the original analysis: Nucleated cell number was recorded as an estimate derived from reference gene primer amplification. This table comes from immunoSEQ multiplex PCR, and its TCRdb copy is limited to in-frame clones, with some not included. V and J calls plus clone size are reproduced from that table; the DNA served to infer D and trimming. The sample contains hundreds of thousands of clones, roughly 88% of which appear only once. Patients of the Seattle cohort, enrolled during active infection, were followed longitudinally. Germline CDR1 SGDLS, CDR2 YYNGEE. This CDR3 contains 12 residues. The V end lost 4 bases, the J end lost 7 bases, and 8 bases lay between the germline ends.

The receptor was derived from a woman aged 50 to 65 with COVID-19, enrolled during active disease. The chain is built from TRBV9 and TRBJ2-2, with D perhaps TRBD1 (6 bases). The specimen was peripheral blood. The CDR3 DNA is TGTGCCAGCAGCCCAGGGGACGGGGAGCTGTTTTTT. It codes for CASSPGDGELFF. Supplemented by reference TRBV9 and TRBJ2-2, the full variable domain reads DSGVTQTPKHLITATGQRVTLRCSPRSGDLSVYWYQQSLDQGLQFLIQYYNGEERAKGNILERFSAQQFPDLHSELNLSSLELGDSALYFCASSPGDGELFFGEGSRLTVL.